The entry below gives a single T cell receptor (beta chain) sequence along with its context. The entry originates in a study of blood T cell repertoires in COVID-19. Looking at the study overall: Donors in the United States, Italy and Spain gave samples during acute or convalescent COVID-19. Sources were T cells, B-cell-depleted T cells, or PBMCs; the material itself was cDNA or gDNA.

Under the authors' procedure: Estimation of nucleated cell counts relied on the amplification of reference gene primers. TCRdb keeps only in-frame clones here, not all; method: immunoSEQ multiplex PCR. V and J calls plus clone size are reproduced from that table; the DNA served to infer D and trimming. The profile shows 130,000 or so clones, 84% of them singletons. This receptor was identified in a man between 60 and 70 years old with acute or convalescent COVID-19. The specimen sequenced was peripheral blood.

The CDR3 sequence: CASRSQGMATEAFF. DNA of the CDR3: TGTGCCAGCAGGTCACAGGGGATGGCCACTGAAGCTTTCTTT. The chain couples TRBV6-5 to TRBJ1-1; TRBD1 matches 7 bases. V dropped 6 bases and J dropped 4; count of bases not matched to a gene: 8. The CDR3 contains 14 residues. Germline V gene data show CDR1 as MNHEY and CDR2 as SVGAGI.